A single sample is the source of the 8 T cell receptor beta chains below, sequenced in a study of Ad26.COV2.S vaccination and SARS-CoV-2 variants. Some clones are missing from TCRdb's copy, which holds only in-frame ones; the method was immunoSEQ multiplex PCR. The sample includes roughly 700,000 clones, roughly nine tenths seen only once; the top ten take over 1.3%. The treatment here: about 20 received Ad26.COV2.S at low or high dose, single or two shots; about 5 received placebo; per-sample allocation not given. The samples were gathered on day 63 after the first injection of vaccine or placebo. The specimen was peripheral blood, collected in a trial of Ad26.COV2.S vaccine versus placebo. These receptors all come from a person aged 18-60 years who received the Ad26.COV2.S COVID-19 vaccine or a placebo.

The chain couples TRBV2 to TRBJ2-1; unclear D gene. V was pared by 4 bases and J by 7 bases, with 8 bases between. Germline V gene data show CDR1 as SNHLY and CDR2 as FYNNEI. The CDR3 is 12 amino acids. CDR3 nucleotides: TGTGCCAGCAGTGCCCCTAGGAATGAGCAGTTCTTC. Its protein is CASSAPRNEQFF.

This clone appeared once. The V gene is TRBV12-3 or TRBV12-4, the J gene TRBJ2-7; the D is unclear. V was trimmed by 4 bases and J by 3 bases, leaving 7 bases between them. The CDR3 totals 12 residues. DNA of the CDR3: TGTGCCAGCAGTTCCTCAGGCTACGAGCAGTACTTC. This sequence encodes CASSSSGYEQYF.

The gene calls are TRBV19 and TRBJ2-7, with D perhaps TRBD2 (5 bases). CDR3 length: 13 amino acids. V was pared by 6 bases and J by 2 bases, with 11 bases between. The V gene's germline CDR1 is LNHDA and CDR2 SQIVND (reference sequence). The CDR3: CASRSSEAYEQYF. In DNA, the CDR3 is TGTGCCAGTAGGAGTAGCGAGGCCTACGAGCAGTACTTC. Looking up the rest from reference TRBV19 and TRBJ2-7 gives the full variable domain: DGGITQSPKYLFRKEGQNVTLSCEQNLNHDAMYWYRQDPGQGLRLIYYSQIVNDFQKGDIAEGYSVSREKKESFPLTVTSAQKNPTAFYLCASRSSEAYEQYFGPGTRLTVT.

This chain joins TRBV30 and TRBJ1-5; 10 positions match TRBD1. CDR3 size: 14 residues. Per germline, CDR1 GTSNPN and CDR2 SVGIG (reference sequence). V lost 3 bases and J lost 3; bases outside the gene matches: 2. CDR3 sequence reads: CAWRDRGNNQPQHF. DNA for the CDR3: TGTGCCTGGAGGGACAGGGGGAACAATCAGCCCCAGCATTTT.

The chain links TRBV5-3 to TRBJ1-5; maybe TRBD1 (6 bases). TRBV5-3 carries the ORF label, with uncertain function. V was clipped by 4 bases and J by 0 bases, with 20 bases between them. CDR3 length equals 18 residues. CDR3 bases: TGTGCCAGAAGCCACCTTGACAGGTGGGGGGATAGCAATCAGCCCCAGCATTTT. This sequence encodes CARSHLDRWGDSNQPQHF.

The V gene is TRBV5-6, the J gene TRBJ1-5; D not resolved. Trimming removed 0 bases from V and 0 bases from J, with 10 bases in between. CDR3 length: 16 amino acids. The germline gives CDR1 SGHDT, CDR2 YYEEEE. The CDR3 protein is CASSLASTYSNQPQHF. The CDR3 DNA is TGTGCCAGCAGCTTGGCGTCAACTTATAGCAATCAGCCCCAGCATTTT.

The V gene is TRBV3-1 (or the pseudogene TRBV3-2), the J gene TRBJ2-7; D is perhaps TRBD2 (6 bases). Trimming took off 3 bases at V and 2 bases at J, with 11 bases between the two ends. CDR1 and CDR2 from the germline V gene are LGHDT and YNNKEL (reference sequence). The CDR3 runs 14 residues. This CDR3 is CASSHGTGAYEQYF. CDR3 nucleotides: TGTGCCAGCAGCCACGGGACGGGGGCCTACGAGCAGTACTTC.

The V and J genes are TRBV2 and TRBJ2-2; 9 nucleotides align to TRBD2. J was trimmed by 0 bases and V by 8 bases; bases with no gene match: 7. The CDR3 is made up of 16 amino acids. Germline V gene lookup returns CDR1 SNHLY and CDR2 FYNNEI. The CDR3 DNA reads as TGTGCCAGCTTTTTTAGCGGGGGATCGAACACCGGGGAGCTGTTTTTT. Amino acid sequence: CASFFSGGSNTGELFF.